This T cell receptor beta chain appears in the sequencing data of a study of cytomegalovirus exposure and HLA in healthy donors. Study conclusions and caveats: The authors reported that TCR beta sequences could predict HLA-A and HLA-B alleles. These predictions were accurate for most subjects in the first cohort. Cytomegalovirus-associated TCR beta chains were listed, numbering 150 to 200. What a later analysis reportedly showed was that an Asian-associated ancestry cluster had fewer N-insertions than the approximately 670-donor mean.

To note about this clone: The antigen is undetermined.

The germline V gene has CDR1 SGHNT and CDR2 YYREEE (reference sequence). CDR3 length: 12 amino acids. V gave up 4 bases and J gave up 4 bases; unmatched junction bases: 2. The primer mix had 60 Vbeta and 13 Jbeta primers. The assay was immunoSEQ multiplex PCR, and TCRdb's table has in-frame clones only and misses some. Among about 150,000 clones listed, roughly 85% were seen once. This TCR came from a man aged 25 to 45 in good health and CMV-seropositive. Sequences were obtained from PBMCs. This chain connects TRBV5-4 to TRBJ2-7; TRBD1 matches at 7 bases. The CDR3 region is CASSATGYEQYF. CDR3 DNA: TGTGCCAGCAGCGCGACAGGGTACGAGCAGTACTTC.